These 11 T cell receptor beta chains were sequenced from one sample in a study of tumor and adjacent non-tumor tissue in lung cancer. Three rounds of nested PCR, following a modified ARM-PCR protocol, produced the TCRbeta library. One entry per CDR3 protein, called by TCRdb with MiXCR from the multiplex PCR reads. The sample contains about 110,000 distinct CDR3 sequences, approximately 80% of which appear only once. The template was RNA from unsorted bulk tissue. Sequencing input: lung tumor tissue. These receptors were obtained from a man aged 65 to 79 with non-small cell lung cancer.

This clonotype was counted a few times. At one end the junction does not follow the germline gene, possibly because of a read error. This chain joins TRBV6-2 or TRBV6-3 and TRBJ2-1; D possibly uses TRBD1 or TRBD2 (5 bases each). Germline CDR1 and CDR2: MNHEY and SVGEGT. This CDR3 spans 15 amino acids. This CDR3 is CACSRGGPGISEQFF. The CDR3 DNA follows: TGTGCCTGCAGTCGGGGTGGGCCAGGGATCAGTGAGCAGTTCTTC.

A word on this clonotype: A much larger clone lies a single base off, so this may be a read error. The genes are TRBV20-1 and TRBJ2-6; 8 nucleotides match TRBD1. This CDR3 is built from 19 residues. Germline V gives CDR1 DFQATT, CDR2 SNEGSKA (reference sequence). As DNA, the CDR3 is TGCAGTGCTCGCGAGACGTCCGGACAGGGAGTGGCTGGGGCCAACATCCTGACTTTC. Amino acids: CSARETSGQGVAGANILTF.

Points on this clonotype: An end of the junction differs from the germline gene, which may be a read error. This chain joins TRBV11-3 and TRBJ2-7; D is possibly TRBD1 (5 bases). This CDR3 spans 15 amino acids. Germline V gives CDR1 SGHNT, CDR2 YENEEA. CDR3 residues: CASNLDGAQVREQYF. The CDR3, as DNA: TGTGCCAGCAACTTAGATGGGGCCCAGGTTCGCGAACAGTACTTC.

About this clonotype itself: The germline gene is not matched at one end of the junction; a read error may be the cause. The chain carries TRBV4-1 and TRBJ2-5; the D is unclear. CDR1 and CDR2 (germline): MGHRA, YSYEKL. The CDR3 covers 16 residues. The CDR3 sequence is CASSRLRLGNQETQYF. The CDR3 DNA follows: TGTGCCAGCAGCCGCTTGAGGCTAGGGAATCAAGAGACCCAGTACTTC.

The J gene is TRBJ2-7, the V gene TRBV12-3 or TRBV12-4; D may be TRBD2 (6 bases). The CDR3 totals 15 residues. The V end was cut by 5 bases, the J end by 3 bases, with 17 bases between. The CDR3 coding sequence is TGTGCCAGCAGTCACGGATGGGGGGTGATCTACGAGCAGTACTTC. Its protein product is CASSHGWGVIYEQYF.

Regarding this clonotype: A much larger clone differs from this one at a single base, so this may be a read error. The chain uses TRBV28 and TRBJ2-1; no definite D call. The CDR3 has 16 amino acids. V lost 8 bases and J 0 bases, leaving 17 bases between the germline ends. Germline V lookup: CDR1 MDHEN, CDR2 SYDVKM. CDR3 region: CASGPFRGSSYNEQFF. DNA of the CDR3: TGTGCCAGCGGCCCCTTTCGAGGATCCTCCTACAATGAGCAGTTCTTC. Full variable domain (rest looked up from reference TRBV28 and TRBJ2-1): DVKVTQSSRYLVKRTGEKVFLECVQDMDHENMFWYRQDPGLGLRLIYFSYDVKMKEKGDIPEGYSVSREKKERFSLILESASTNQTSMYLCASGPFRGSSYNEQFFGPGTRLTVL.

In regard to this clonotype: A much bigger clone sits one base away, suggesting this may be a read error. Because the CDR3 is missing its conserved closing phenylalanine or tryptophan, this is likely a read error. The V gene is TRBV6-2 or TRBV6-3, the J gene TRBJ2-5; the D is unclear. Germline values: CDR1 MNHEY, CDR2 SVGEGT. The CDR3 length is 14 residues. CDR3 coding DNA: TGTGTCAGCAGTACAAACCCAAGCCGGGAGACCCAGTACTCC. This sequence encodes CVSSTNPSRETQYS.

Regarding this clonotype: A much larger clone differs by one base, so this may be a read error. The V call is TRBV12-3 or TRBV12-4, the J call TRBJ2-3; 11 bases line up with TRBD2. The CDR3 has 15 amino acids. V gave up 10 bases and J gave up 4 bases; unmatched junction bases: 10. The DNA for the CDR3 is TGTGCCAACTGCGTTCTAGCGGGGGGTCCAGATACGCAGTATTTT. Translation gives CANCVLAGGPDTQYF.

Points on this clonotype: The junction does not match germline at one end; this may be a read error. The rearrangement links TRBV5-4 to TRBJ2-7; possible D gene TRBD1, 6 bases. The CDR3 contains 15 residues. Germline CDR1 and CDR2: SGHNT and YYREEE (reference sequence). In DNA form, the CDR3 reads TGTGCCAGCAGCTCCCTCGGACAGAAATCATACGATCAGTACTTC. This encodes CASSSLGQKSYDQYF.

About this clonotype: At one end, the junction sequence differs from germline, possibly due to a read error. The CDR3 sequence is CASSIDSISYEQYF. CDR3 DNA: TGTGCCAGCAGTATTGACAGTATCTCCTACGAACAGTACTTC. The chain couples TRBV12-3 or TRBV12-4 to TRBJ2-7, with D possibly TRBD1 on 5 matching bases. This CDR3 comprises 14 residues.

As for this clonotype: A read error may account for a junction end that differs from germline. This chain joins TRBV6-5 and TRBJ2-3; D is ambiguous. This CDR3 has 16 amino acids. In germline, CDR1 is MNHEY, CDR2 SVGAGI. This chain's CDR3 is CASSYSPDRSTDTQYF. The CDR3 coding sequence is TGTGCCAGCAGCTACTCTCCGGATAGGAGCACAGATACGCAGTATTTT.